These T cell receptor beta chains were read from a single sample in a study of blood T cell repertoires in COVID-19. TCRdb's copy holds only in-frame clones and misses some; the assay was immunoSEQ multiplex PCR. The sample carries 150,000 to 190,000 clones, approximately 92% recorded once. The sequenced sample was peripheral blood. These receptors were taken from a woman aged 40 to 50 with acute or convalescent COVID-19. Both conserved end residues are part of each CDR3.

V gene | CDR3 protein
TRBV7-2 | CASSRNNSPLHF
TRBV27 | CASSLTPLRDTQYF
TRBV29-1 | CSLGGGGSDTQYF
TRBV3-1/TRBV3-2 | CASSLQGVQYF
TRBV18 | CASSSTNVGTGYEQYF
TRBV9 | CASSPGLSNEKLFF
TRBV7-9 | CASSLNAGPNYGYTF
TRBV6-2/TRBV6-3 | CASSPRTETYEQYF
TRBV12-5 | CASGLVVWAGSRLLLNTEAFF
TRBV27 | CASNRQGAQRNTEAFF
TRBV27 | CASSFQAPNYNSPLHF
TRBV10-3 | CAISDSGRANTEAFF
TRBV29-1 | CSVEAGAHGYTF
TRBV7-9 | CASSQQGSAQPQHF
TRBV24-1 | CATWQGSGPQHF
TRBV29-1 | CSVSPTGGSTDTQYF
TRBV30 | CASGGQGFTGELFF
TRBV6-5 | CASRVSGSYNSPLHF
TRBV29-1 | CSVELSSGNTIYF
TRBV5-8 | CASSLAVYGANYGYTF
TRBV5-1 | CASSPRREEQFF
TRBV5-1 | CASSRDRNEQYF
TRBV6-5 | CASNLQGTGTDTQYF
TRBV3-1/TRBV3-2 | CASSQEVQGISYEQYF
TRBV7-3 | CASSLTPLAGLGRTDTQYF
TRBV6-5 | CASSYAKQVGFSPLHF
TRBV19 | CASNSGGAYEQYF
TRBV19 | CAKTKGDVGTEAFF
TRBV10-1 | CASTPISGQVNYGYTF
TRBV9 | CASSVASAVSTDTQYF
TRBV18 | CASSSGGSYNEQFF
TRBV6-5 | CASSSGNNSPLHF
TRBV27 | CASTKLSGSDYEQYF
TRBV2 | CASSAQGSGLYGYTF
TRBV7-2 | CASSLAVGTSGSTIEQFF
TRBV9 | CASSDQDRNSPLHF
TRBV3-1/TRBV3-2 | CASSQGIQGAGKVGEKLFF
TRBV6-5 | CASTGSTDTQYF
TRBV12-3/TRBV12-4 | CASSLTGTYEQYF
TRBV13 | CASSLVNNEQFF